This T cell receptor (beta chain) was found in a study of blood T cell repertoires in COVID-19 (dated by TCRdb to about 2020). For the study in its entirety: Collaborator samples came from the United States, Italy and Spain and covered acute and convalescent phases of COVID-19. The prospective study material was composed of cDNA or gDNA derived from T cells, B-cell-depleted T cells, or PBMCs. Deeply sampled blood TCRbeta repertoires from subjects exposed to, actively infected with, or recovered from COVID-19 were included in the dataset. The repertoires were released in a freely available public database meant as a resource for research on the immune response to SARS-CoV-2. The samples were drawn from the first 160 participants of the ongoing ImmuneRACE study and from more than 1,000 subjects provided by 6 global collaborators. A de-identified subject ID, COVID-19 status, age in years and sex were almost always included in the sample metadata. Where HLA class I and class II types were available, the types were taken from metadata supplied by the sample provider, not from assay-based typing. Study-wide findings and limitations: The amount of clinical and demographic metadata varied by source and participant and was provided uncurated.

The immunoSEQ Assay, a bias-controlled multiplex PCR, was used to amplify TCRbeta CDR3 regions from genomic DNA. Per the source publication's procedure: The number of nucleated cells in each sample was estimated from the amplification of reference gene primers within the assay. To quantify the absolute abundance of each unique TCRbeta CDR3 rearrangement, sequence reads were collapsed and filtered. For each sample, productive Simpson clonality was calculated as the square root of Simpson's diversity index across productive rearrangements. The table was pulled from immuneACCESS by TCRdb, which kept in-frame rearrangements only. Such tables lose some clones; where checked, under half of the loss comes from unresolved V genes, and the rest has no known cause. The DNA was the basis for D and trimming; V, J and clone size are from that table. The table for this sample lists 200,000 to 250,000 clones; around four fifths of them were counted only once. The ten largest clones take up 4% to 4.5% of the sample.

CDR1 and CDR2 are drawn from the germline V gene: MDHEN, SYDVKM. Counted from cysteine to phenylalanine, this CDR3 has 13 amino acids. CDR3 DNA is the only sequence kept; it has 39 bases, read in frame from the first base. Between the V and J ends, shortened by 4 bases and 5 bases respectively, the junction contains 12 bases. Collaborating institutions collected whole blood in K2EDTA tubes following their own protocols. For TCRbeta analysis, collaborators shipped samples as frozen whole blood, isolated PBMCs, or DNA extracted from either of those sample types. This clone was detected a few times. This clone's antigen is unknown. Base qualities are not at hand, and no much larger clone is one base apart.

The V gene is TRBV28 and the J gene is TRBJ2-7, with TRBD1 as a weak D call on 5 bases. The sequenced sample was peripheral blood. This sequence originates from a man between 45 and 60 years old with acute or convalescent COVID-19. The nucleotides are TGTGCCAGCAGTTCACCAGGGCGAGACGAGCAGTACTTC. This codes for CASSSPGRDEQYF.